This TCR beta chain originates from a study of regulatory T cells in long-lasting Graves disease. With iRepertoire HTBI primers and Arm-PCR of CDR3 regions, TCR beta libraries were built. TCRdb reanalysed the multiplex PCR reads using MiXCR and keeps one entry per CDR3 protein. Of some 560,000 distinct CDR3 sequences listed, around 15% are singletons. The time point denotes: newly diagnosed GD, antithyroid drugs for less than 3 months. The TCR library used RNA extracted from PBMCs. This clonotype was detected only a few times. Germline CDR1 ENHRY, CDR2 SYGVKD. The ends were cut back, 10 bases at V and 3 bases at J, with 15 bases in the middle. The CDR3 totals 13 residues. The sample also formed part of further work on T cells in Graves' hyperthyroidism and ophthalmopathy.

The clonotype comes from a woman aged 35-65 years with Graves disease. The chain combines TRBV10-3 with TRBJ2-5, with TRBD1 as a possible D gene (6 bases). Sequencing used peripheral blood mononuclear cells (PBMCs), obtained at new diagnosis, from a patient treated with antithyroid drugs. The CDR3 reads CARTAVGKETQYF. CDR3 DNA: TGTGCCAGGACAGCGGTTGGAAAAGAGACCCAGTACTTC.